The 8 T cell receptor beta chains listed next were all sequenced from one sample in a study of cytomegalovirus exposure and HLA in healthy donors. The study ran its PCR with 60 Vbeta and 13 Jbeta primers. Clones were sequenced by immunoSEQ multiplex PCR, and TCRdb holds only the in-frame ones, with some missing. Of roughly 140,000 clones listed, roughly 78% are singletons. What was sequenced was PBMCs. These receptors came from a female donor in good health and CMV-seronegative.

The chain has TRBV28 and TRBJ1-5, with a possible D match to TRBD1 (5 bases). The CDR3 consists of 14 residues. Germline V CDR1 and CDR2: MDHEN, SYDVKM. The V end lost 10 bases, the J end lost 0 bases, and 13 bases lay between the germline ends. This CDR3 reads CATLGQHSNQPQHF. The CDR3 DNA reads TGTGCCACCCTCGGACAACATAGCAATCAGCCCCAGCATTTT.

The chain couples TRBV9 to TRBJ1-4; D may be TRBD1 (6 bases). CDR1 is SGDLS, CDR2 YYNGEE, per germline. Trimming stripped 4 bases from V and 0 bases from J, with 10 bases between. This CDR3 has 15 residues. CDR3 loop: CASSFTGTTNEKLFF. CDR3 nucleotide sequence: TGTGCCAGCAGCTTCACAGGGACAACTAATGAAAAACTGTTTTTT.

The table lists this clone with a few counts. DNA for the CDR3: TGCGCCAGCAGCTTGGCGGGGGGGACAGGGGCAAATGGCTACACCTTC. It specifies CASSLAGGTGANGYTF. The chain carries TRBV5-1 and TRBJ1-2; 10 bases map to TRBD1. Trimming took 0 bases from V and 6 from J; bases not matched to a gene: 8. CDR3 size: 16 residues. Germline-derived CDR1 and CDR2 are SGHRS and YFSETQ.

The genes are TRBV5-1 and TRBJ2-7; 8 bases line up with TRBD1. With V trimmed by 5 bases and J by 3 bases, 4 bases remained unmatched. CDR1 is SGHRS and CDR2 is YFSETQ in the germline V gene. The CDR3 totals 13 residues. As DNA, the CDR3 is TGCGCCAGCAGACAAGACAGGGGCTACGAGCAGTACTTC. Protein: CASRQDRGYEQYF.

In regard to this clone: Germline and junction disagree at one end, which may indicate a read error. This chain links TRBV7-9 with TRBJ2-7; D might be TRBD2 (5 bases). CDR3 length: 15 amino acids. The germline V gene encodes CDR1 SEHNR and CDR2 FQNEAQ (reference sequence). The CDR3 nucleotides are TGTTCCAGCAGCTTATCGGTGGCGGGCCAGAACGAGCAGTACTTC. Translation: CSSSLSVAGQNEQYF. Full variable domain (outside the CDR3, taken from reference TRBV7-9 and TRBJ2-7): DTGVSQNPRHKITKRGQNVTFRCDPISEHNRLYWYRQTLGQGPEFLTYFQNEAQLEKSRLLSDRFSAERPKGSFSTLEIQRTEQGDSAMYLCSSSLSVAGQNEQYFGPGTRLTVT.

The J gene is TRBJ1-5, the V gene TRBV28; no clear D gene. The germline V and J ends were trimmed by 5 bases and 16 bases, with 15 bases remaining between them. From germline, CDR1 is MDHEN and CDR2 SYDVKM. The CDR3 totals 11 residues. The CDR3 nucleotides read TGTGCCAGCAGTGGAGAACAGAGGACTCATTTT. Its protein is CASSGEQRTHF.

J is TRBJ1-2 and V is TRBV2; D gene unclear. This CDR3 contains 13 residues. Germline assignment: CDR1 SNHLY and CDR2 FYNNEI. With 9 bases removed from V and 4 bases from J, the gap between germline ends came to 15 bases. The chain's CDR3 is CARPSSAFYGYTF. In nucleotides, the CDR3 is TGTGCCAGACCGTCAAGCGCCTTCTATGGCTACACCTTC. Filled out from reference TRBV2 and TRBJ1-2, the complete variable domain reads EPEVTQTPSHQVTQMGQEVILRCVPISNHLYFYWYRQILGQKVEFLVSFYNNEISEKSEIFDDQFSVERPDGSNFTLKIRSTKLEDSAMYFCARPSSAFYGYTFGSGTRLTVV.

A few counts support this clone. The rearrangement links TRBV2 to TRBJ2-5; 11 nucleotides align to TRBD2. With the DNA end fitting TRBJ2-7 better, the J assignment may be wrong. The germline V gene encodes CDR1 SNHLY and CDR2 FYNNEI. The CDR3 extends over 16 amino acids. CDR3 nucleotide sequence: TGTGCCAGCAGTGAAGTGACTAGCGGGATCAAATACGAGCAGTACTTC. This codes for CASSEVTSGIKYEQYF.